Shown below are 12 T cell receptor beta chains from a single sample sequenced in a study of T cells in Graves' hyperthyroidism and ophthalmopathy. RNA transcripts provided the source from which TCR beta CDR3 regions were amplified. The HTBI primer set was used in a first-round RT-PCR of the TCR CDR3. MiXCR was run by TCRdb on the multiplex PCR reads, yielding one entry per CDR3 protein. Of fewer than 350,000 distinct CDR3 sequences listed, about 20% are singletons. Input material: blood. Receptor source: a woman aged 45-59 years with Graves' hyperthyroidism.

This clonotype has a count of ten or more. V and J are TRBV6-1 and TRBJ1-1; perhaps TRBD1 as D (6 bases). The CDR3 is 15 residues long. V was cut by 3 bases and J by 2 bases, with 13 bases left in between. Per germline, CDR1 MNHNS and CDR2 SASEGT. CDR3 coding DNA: TGTGCCAGCAGTGACCAGACAGGAATTAACACTGAAGCTTTCTTT. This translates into CASSDQTGINTEAFF.

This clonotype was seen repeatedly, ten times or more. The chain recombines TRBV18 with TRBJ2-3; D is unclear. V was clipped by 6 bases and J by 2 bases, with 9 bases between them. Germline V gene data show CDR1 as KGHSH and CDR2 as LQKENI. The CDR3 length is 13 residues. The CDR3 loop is CASSLVDTDTQYF. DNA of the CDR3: TGTGCCAGCTCCCTAGTGGACACAGATACGCAGTATTTT. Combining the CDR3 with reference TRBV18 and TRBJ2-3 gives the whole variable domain NAGVMQNPRHLVRRRGQEARLRCSPMKGHSHVYWYRQLPEEGLKFMVYLQKENIIDESGMPKERFSAEFPKEGPSILRIQQVVRGDSAAYFCASSLVDTDTQYFGPGTRLTVL.

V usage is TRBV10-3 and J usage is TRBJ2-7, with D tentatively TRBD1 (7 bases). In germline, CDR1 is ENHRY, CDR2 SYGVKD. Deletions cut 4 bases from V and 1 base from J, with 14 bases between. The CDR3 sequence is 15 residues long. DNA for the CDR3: TGTGCCATCAGTGTCGCGGCAGGGGGGTCCTACGAGCAGTACTTC. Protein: CAISVAAGGSYEQYF.

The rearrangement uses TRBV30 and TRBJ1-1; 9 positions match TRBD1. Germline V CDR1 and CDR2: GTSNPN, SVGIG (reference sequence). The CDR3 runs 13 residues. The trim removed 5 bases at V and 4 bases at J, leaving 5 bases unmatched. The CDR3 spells CAWLQGAGTEAFF. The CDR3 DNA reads TGTGCCTGGCTACAGGGGGCAGGCACTGAAGCTTTCTTT.

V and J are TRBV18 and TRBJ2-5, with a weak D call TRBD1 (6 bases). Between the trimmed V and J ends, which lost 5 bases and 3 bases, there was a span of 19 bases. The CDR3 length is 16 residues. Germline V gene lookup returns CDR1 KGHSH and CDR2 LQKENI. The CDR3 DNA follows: TGTGCCAGCTCAAGATCGCGGACAGCTCTAGAAGAGACCCAGTACTTC. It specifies CASSRSRTALEETQYF.

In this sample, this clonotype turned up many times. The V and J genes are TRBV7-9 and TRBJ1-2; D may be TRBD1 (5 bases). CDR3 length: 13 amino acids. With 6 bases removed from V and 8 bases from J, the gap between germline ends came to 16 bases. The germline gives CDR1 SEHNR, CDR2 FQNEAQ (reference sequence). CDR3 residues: CASSNGQTSGYTF. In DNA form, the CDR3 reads TGTGCCAGCAGTAACGGACAAACTAGCGGCTACACCTTC.

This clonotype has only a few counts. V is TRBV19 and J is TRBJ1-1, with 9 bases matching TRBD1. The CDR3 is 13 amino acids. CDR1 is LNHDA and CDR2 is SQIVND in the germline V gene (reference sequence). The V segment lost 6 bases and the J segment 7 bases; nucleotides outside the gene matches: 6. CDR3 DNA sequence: TGTGCCAGTAGGTGGGGACAGGGCAATGAAGCTTTCTTT. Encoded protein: CASRWGQGNEAFF.

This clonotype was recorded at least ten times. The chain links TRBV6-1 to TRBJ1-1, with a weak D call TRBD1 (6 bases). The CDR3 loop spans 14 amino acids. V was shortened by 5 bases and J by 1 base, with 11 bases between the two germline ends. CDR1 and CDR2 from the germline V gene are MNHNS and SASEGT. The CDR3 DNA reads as TGTGCCAGCAGTCCCAGGGGTTGGAACACTGAAGCTTTCTTT. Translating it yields CASSPRGWNTEAFF.

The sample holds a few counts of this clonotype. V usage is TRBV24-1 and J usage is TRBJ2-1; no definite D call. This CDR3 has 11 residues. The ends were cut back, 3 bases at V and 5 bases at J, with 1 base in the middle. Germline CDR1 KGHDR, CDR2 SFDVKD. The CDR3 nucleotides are TGTGCCACCAGTGATGACAATGAGCAGTTCTTC. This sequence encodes CATSDDNEQFF.

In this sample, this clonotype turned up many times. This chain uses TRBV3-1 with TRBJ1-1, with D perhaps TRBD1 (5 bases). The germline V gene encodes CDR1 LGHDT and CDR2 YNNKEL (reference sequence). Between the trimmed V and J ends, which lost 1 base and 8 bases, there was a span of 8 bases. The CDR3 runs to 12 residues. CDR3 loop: CASSQARGEAFF. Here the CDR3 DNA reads TGTGCCAGCAGCCAAGCACGGGGCGAAGCTTTCTTT.

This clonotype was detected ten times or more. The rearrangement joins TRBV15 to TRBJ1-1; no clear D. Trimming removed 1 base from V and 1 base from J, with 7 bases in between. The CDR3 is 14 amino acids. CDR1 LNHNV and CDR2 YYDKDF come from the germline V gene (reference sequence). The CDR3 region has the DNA TGTGCCACCAGCAGAGGCAGAGAGAACACTGAAGCTTTCTTT. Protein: CATSRGRENTEAFF. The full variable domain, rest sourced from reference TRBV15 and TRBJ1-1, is DAMVIQNPRYQVTQFGKPVTLSCSQTLNHNVMYWYQQKSSQAPKLLFHYYDKDFNNEADTPDNFQSRRPNTSFCFLDIRSPGLGDTAMYLCATSRGRENTEAFFGQGTRLTVV.

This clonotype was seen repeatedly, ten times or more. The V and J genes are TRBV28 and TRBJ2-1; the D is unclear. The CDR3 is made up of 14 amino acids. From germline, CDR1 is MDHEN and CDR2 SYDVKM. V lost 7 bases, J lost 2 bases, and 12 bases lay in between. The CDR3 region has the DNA TGTGCCAGCAATGAGGAAAACACCTACAATGAGCAGTTCTTC. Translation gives CASNEENTYNEQFF. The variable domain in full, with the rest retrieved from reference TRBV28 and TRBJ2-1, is DVKVTQSSRYLVKRTGEKVFLECVQDMDHENMFWYRQDPGLGLRLIYFSYDVKMKEKGDIPEGYSVSREKKERFSLILESASTNQTSMYLCASNEENTYNEQFFGPGTRLTVL.